This T cell receptor beta chain was identified in a study of cytomegalovirus exposure and HLA in healthy donors. Overall study results and limits: Follow-up analysis later connected one missense variant in DCLRE1C with trimming of TCR beta V- and J-genes.

Use of 60 Vbeta and 13 Jbeta primers characterized the PCR. Measured with immunoSEQ multiplex PCR; TCRdb has only the in-frame clones, and not every one. This sample has about 130,000 clones, with around 76% found just once. This clone occurred a few times. The antigen is not known. The CDR3 contains 16 residues. V shed 6 bases, J shed 2 bases, and the junction held 5 bases outside the gene matches. Germline CDR1 is KGHSH and CDR2 is LQKENI. The specimen was PBMCs. The V and J genes are TRBV18 and TRBJ2-1, with 12 bases aligning to TRBD2. The TCR comes from an older woman in good health and CMV-seropositive. The CDR3 loop is CASSHGLAGPYNEQFF. The CDR3 DNA sequence: TGTGCCAGCTCCCACGGACTAGCGGGACCCTACAATGAGCAGTTCTTC.